This TCR beta chain came from a study of blood T cell repertoires in COVID-19. The wider study: Sites across the United States, Italy and Spain contributed samples from acute and convalescent COVID-19. T cells, B-cell-depleted T cells, or PBMCs supplied cDNA or gDNA.

Methods used by the authors: Nucleated cell number was recorded as an estimate derived from reference gene primer amplification. The assay was immunoSEQ multiplex PCR, and TCRdb's table has in-frame clones only and misses some. V and J calls and clone size are those listed in that table; D and trimming were worked out from the DNA. The sample holds 200,000 to 250,000 clones, around 90% seen once. Germline V lookup: CDR1 SGHTA, CDR2 FQGTGA. Trimming left V 2 bases short and J 3 bases short, with 11 bases between. The CDR3 spans 14 residues. This receptor was identified in a woman between 18 and 30 years old who had recovered from COVID-19. This chain links TRBV7-3 with TRBJ2-7; D is undetermined. The sequenced sample consisted of peripheral blood. This chain's CDR3 is CASSLLTSSYEQYF. CDR3 nucleotides: TGTGCCAGCAGCTTATTGACTTCAAGCTACGAGCAGTACTTC.